Below, 2 T cell receptor beta chains from the same sample are listed, as sequenced in a study of OX40 agonist ivuxolimab in advanced cancers. The library was produced with the immunoSEQ multiplex PCR assay. Sourced from immuneACCESS, this table was stored by TCRdb with only in-frame sequences that have V and J called. A share of the clones is absent; for the studies checked, an unresolved V gene accounts for under half, and the remainder has no known explanation. A total of about 40,000 clones appear in this sample, about 86% of them only once. Around a fifth of the sample comes from the top ten. The input for sequencing was CD4+ or CD8+ T cells sorted from blood, taken in a trial of the OX40 agonist ivuxolimab. The origin of the receptors is an adult with an advanced solid tumor such as melanoma, head and neck, liver or kidney cancer.

The chain is built from TRBV18 and TRBJ2-7, with a possible D match to TRBD2 (7 bases). CDR3 size: 14 residues. V lost 2 bases, J lost 5 bases, and 13 bases lay in between. Germline V gives CDR1 KGHSH, CDR2 LQKENI. The CDR3 DNA is TGTGCCAGCTCACCAGTTCGCGGGGGCCACGAGCAGTACGTC. This encodes CASSPVRGGHEQYV.

This clone rates as large. V gene TRBV9 combines with J gene TRBJ1-6; TRBD1 aligns across 10 bases. The V gene's germline CDR1 is SGDLS and CDR2 YYNGEE. V lost 4 bases and J lost 6; bases outside the gene matches: 10. CDR3 size: 17 residues. CDR3 bases: TGTGCCAGCAGCCCCCGACAGGGGGCGGATCGTAATTCACCCCTCCACTTT. Amino acids: CASSPRQGADRNSPLHF. Full variable domain (remainder filled in from reference TRBV9 and TRBJ1-6): DSGVTQTPKHLITATGQRVTLRCSPRSGDLSVYWYQQSLDQGLQFLIQYYNGEERAKGNILERFSAQQFPDLHSELNLSSLELGDSALYFCASSPRQGADRNSPLHFGNGTRLTVT.